This T cell receptor beta chain was sequenced in a study of regulatory T cells in long-lasting Graves disease. Arm-PCR with iRepertoire HTBI primers amplified the CDR3 regions for these TCR beta libraries. TCRdb re-called the multiplex PCR reads through MiXCR, storing one row per CDR3 protein. Among 400,000 to 500,000 distinct CDR3 sequences listed, about a sixth were seen once. Between the trimmed V and J ends, which lost 2 bases and 1 base, there was a span of 11 bases. Germline V gives CDR1 MNHEY, CDR2 SMNVEV (reference sequence). The CDR3 covers 15 residues. Time point in this sample: newly diagnosed GD, antithyroid drugs for less than 3 months. The TCR library was prepared using RNA isolated from PBMCs. This sample also belongs to another study, concerning T cells in Graves' hyperthyroidism and ophthalmopathy. That report notes: The study left out patients who had uncontrolled infection, other autoimmune disease, pregnancy or lactation. Also found in blood were most expanded thyroid clonotypes above 0.001.

The gene calls are TRBV27 and TRBJ2-5; D call uncertain. The starting material was peripheral blood mononuclear cells (PBMCs), obtained at new diagnosis, from a patient treated with antithyroid drugs. The TCR originated in a woman under 30 with Graves disease. The CDR3 reads CASSLLSAIQETQYF. The CDR3 coding sequence is TGTGCCAGCAGTTTACTCTCAGCCATCCAAGAGACCCAGTACTTC.